The clone carrying this TCR beta chain was counted between two and nine times. Its matching antigen is unknown. CDR1 SEHNR and CDR2 FQNEAQ come from the germline V gene (reference sequence). V dropped 4 bases and J dropped 9 bases, with 13 bases sitting between them. The CDR3 runs 12 residues. The sample belongs to a study of response to subunit inactivated influenza vaccine. TCRdb analysed the RT-PCR reads with MiXCR anew, one entry per CDR3 protein. This table holds about 540,000 distinct CDR3 sequences, 12% to 15% found once. Findings and limits, study-wide: The authors suggested that few new T cells are recruited per seasonal influenza vaccination.

The sequencing here drew on PBMCs from blood, taken roughly 12 days after vaccination. The rearrangement joins TRBV7-9 to TRBJ2-7, with a possible D match to TRBD1 (5 bases). The TCR comes from a man aged 45-65 years who received an inactivated influenza vaccine. The DNA for the CDR3 is TGTGCCAGCAGCTCAGACAGAGTTGCGCAGTACTTC. It is translated as CASSSDRVAQYF.